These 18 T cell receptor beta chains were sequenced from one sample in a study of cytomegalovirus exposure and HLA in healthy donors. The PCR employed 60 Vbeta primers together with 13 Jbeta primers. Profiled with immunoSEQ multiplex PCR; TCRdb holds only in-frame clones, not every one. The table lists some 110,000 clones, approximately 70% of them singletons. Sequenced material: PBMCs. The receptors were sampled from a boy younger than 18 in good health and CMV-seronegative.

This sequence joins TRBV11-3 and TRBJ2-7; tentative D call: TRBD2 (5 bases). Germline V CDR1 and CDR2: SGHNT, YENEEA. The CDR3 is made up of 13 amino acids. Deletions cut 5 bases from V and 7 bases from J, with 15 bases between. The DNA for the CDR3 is TGTGCCAGCAGCCCCCGGGTGAGGAGGGAGCAGTACTTC. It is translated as CASSPRVRREQYF.

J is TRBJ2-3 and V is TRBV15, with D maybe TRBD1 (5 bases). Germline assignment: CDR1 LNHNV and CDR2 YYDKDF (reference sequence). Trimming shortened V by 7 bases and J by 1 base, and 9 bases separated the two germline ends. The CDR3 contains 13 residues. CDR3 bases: TGTGCCACCATAGGGGCTGGCACAGATACGCAGTATTTT. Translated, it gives CATIGAGTDTQYF.

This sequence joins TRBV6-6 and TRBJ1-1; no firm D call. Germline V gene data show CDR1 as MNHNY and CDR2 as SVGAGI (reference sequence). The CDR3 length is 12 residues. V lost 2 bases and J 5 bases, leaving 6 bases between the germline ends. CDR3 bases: TGTGCCAGCAGTTACGCGGGGACTGAAGCTTTCTTT. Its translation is CASSYAGTEAFF.

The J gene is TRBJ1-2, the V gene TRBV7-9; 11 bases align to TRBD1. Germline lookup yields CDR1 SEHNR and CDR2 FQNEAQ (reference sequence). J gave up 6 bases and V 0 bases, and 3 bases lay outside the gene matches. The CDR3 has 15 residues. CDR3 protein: CASSLAGTGGNGYTF. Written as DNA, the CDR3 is TGTGCCAGCAGCTTAGCCGGGACAGGGGGAAATGGCTACACCTTC.

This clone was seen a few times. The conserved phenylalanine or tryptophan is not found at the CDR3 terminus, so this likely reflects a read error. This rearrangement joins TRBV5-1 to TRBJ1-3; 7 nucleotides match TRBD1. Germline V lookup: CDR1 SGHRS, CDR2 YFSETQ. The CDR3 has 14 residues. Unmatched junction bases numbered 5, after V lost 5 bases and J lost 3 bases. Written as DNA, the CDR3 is TGCGCCAGCAGTGTTACAGGGGATGGAAACACCATATATGTT. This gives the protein CASSVTGDGNTIYV.

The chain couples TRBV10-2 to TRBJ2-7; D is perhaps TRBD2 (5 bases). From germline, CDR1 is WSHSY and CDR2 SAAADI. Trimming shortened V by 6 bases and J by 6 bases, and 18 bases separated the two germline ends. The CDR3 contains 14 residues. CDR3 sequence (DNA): TGCGCCAGCAGCGACATCCTGCCTGGGAGCGAGCAGTACTTC. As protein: CASSDILPGSEQYF.

The CDR3 region has the DNA TGTGCCAGCAGCTTAGCGCGCCACAATGAGCAGTTCTTC. Its protein product is CASSLARHNEQFF. The gene calls are TRBV7-3 and TRBJ2-1, with D uncertain. CDR1 and CDR2 (germline): SGHTA, FQGTGA. CDR3 length: 13 residues. Trimming removed 2 bases from V and 5 bases from J, with 7 bases in between.

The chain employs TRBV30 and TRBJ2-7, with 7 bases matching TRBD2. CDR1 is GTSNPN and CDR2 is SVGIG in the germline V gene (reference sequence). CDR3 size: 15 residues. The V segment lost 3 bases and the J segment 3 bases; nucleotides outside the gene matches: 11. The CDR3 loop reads CAWRSVGTTGYEQYF. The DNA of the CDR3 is TGTGCCTGGAGGTCCGTGGGGACTACCGGCTACGAGCAGTACTTC.

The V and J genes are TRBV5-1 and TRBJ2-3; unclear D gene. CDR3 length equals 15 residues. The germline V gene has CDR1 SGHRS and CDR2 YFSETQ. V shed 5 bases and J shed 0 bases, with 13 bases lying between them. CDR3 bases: TGCGCCAGCAGGGTCTATAGTAGAAGCACAGATACGCAGTATTTT. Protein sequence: CASRVYSRSTDTQYF.

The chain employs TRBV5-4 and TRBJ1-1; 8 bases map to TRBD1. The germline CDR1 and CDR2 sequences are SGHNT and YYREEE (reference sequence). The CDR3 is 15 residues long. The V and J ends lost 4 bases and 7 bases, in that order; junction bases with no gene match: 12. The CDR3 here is CASSPRLDRVLEAFF. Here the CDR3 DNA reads TGTGCCAGCAGCCCCCGGCTGGACAGGGTACTTGAAGCTTTCTTT.

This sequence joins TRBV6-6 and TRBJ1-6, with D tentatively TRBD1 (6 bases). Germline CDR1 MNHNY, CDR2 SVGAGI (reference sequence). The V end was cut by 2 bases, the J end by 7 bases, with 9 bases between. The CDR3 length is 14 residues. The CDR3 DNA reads TGTGCCAGCAGTTACCTAGGACAGAATTCACCCCTCCACTTT. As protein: CASSYLGQNSPLHF.

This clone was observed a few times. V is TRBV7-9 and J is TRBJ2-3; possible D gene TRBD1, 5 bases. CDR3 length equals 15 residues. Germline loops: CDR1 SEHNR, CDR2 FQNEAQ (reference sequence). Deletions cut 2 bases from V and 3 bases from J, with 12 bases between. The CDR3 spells CASSLRQGWTDTQYF. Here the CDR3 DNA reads TGTGCCAGCAGCTTAAGGCAGGGATGGACAGATACGCAGTATTTT.

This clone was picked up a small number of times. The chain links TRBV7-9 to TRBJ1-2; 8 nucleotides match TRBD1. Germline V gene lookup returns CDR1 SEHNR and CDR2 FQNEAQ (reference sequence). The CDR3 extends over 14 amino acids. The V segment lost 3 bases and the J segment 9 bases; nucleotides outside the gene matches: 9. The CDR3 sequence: CASSFGGQAVSYTF. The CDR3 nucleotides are TGTGCCAGCAGCTTCGGGGGACAGGCTGTAAGCTACACCTTC.

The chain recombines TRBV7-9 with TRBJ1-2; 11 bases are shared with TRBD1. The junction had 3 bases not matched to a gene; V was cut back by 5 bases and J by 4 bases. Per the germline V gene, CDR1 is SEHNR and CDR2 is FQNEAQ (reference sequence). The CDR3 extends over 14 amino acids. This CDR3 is CASSPGQGGYGYTF. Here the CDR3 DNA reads TGTGCCAGCAGCCCGGGACAGGGGGGCTATGGCTACACCTTC. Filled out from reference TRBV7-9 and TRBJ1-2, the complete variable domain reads DTGVSQNPRHKITKRGQNVTFRCDPISEHNRLYWYRQTLGQGPEFLTYFQNEAQLEKSRLLSDRFSAERPKGSFSTLEIQRTEQGDSAMYLCASSPGQGGYGYTFGSGTRLTVV.

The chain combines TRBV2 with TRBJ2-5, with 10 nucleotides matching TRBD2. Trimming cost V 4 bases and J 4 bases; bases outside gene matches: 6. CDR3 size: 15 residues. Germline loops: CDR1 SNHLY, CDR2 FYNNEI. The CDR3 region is CASSVTSGPRETQYF. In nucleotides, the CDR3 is TGTGCCAGCAGTGTGACTAGCGGGCCTCGAGAGACCCAGTACTTC.

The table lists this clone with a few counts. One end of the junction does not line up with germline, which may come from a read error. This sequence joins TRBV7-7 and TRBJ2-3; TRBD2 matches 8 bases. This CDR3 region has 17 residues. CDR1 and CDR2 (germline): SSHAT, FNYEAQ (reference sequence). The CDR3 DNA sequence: TGTGCTAGCAGCTTAGCGGGGACTGGGACCGTCACAGATACGCAGTATTTT. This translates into CASSLAGTGTVTDTQYF.

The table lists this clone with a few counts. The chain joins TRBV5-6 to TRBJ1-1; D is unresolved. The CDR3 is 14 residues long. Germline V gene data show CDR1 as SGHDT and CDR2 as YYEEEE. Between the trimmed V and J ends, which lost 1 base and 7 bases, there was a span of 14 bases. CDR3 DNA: TGTGCCAGCAGCTTGTTTTGGGCAGATATTGAAGCTTTCTTT. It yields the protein CASSLFWADIEAFF.

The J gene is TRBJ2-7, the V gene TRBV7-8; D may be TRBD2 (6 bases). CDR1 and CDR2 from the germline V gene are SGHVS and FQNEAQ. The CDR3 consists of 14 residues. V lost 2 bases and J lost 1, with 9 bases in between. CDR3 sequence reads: CASSLREVSYEQYF. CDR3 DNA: TGTGCCAGCAGCTTAAGGGAGGTTTCCTACGAGCAGTACTTC.